The sequence of this T cell receptor (beta chain) was determined in a study of blood T cell repertoires in COVID-19. In the study overall: The samples span acute and convalescent COVID-19 from the United States, Italy and Spain.

In terms of age and location, participants ranged from roughly 18 to 100 years and lived in under 30 US areas. Donors of Cohort 3 who recovered were those that had two negative PCRs, clearance, or symptom resolution. J lost 7 bases, V lost 5 bases, and 6 bases had no gene match. CDR1 and CDR2 (germline): LNHDA, SQIVND (reference sequence). This CDR3 comprises 15 residues. TCRdb keeps only in-frame clones here, not all; method: immunoSEQ multiplex PCR. Here the sample spans roughly 230,000 clones, 65% to 85% being singletons. The source material was PBMCs or T cells enriched from blood (not recorded which). The chain combines TRBV19 with TRBJ2-1; the match to TRBD2 covers 12 bases. The sequence was collected from a woman in her sixties or seventies who had recovered from COVID-19. The CDR3 coding sequence is TGTGCCAGTAGTCTCAGGACTAGCGGGACGAATGAGCAGTTCTTC. Translating it yields CASSLRTSGTNEQFF.